This T cell receptor beta chain is drawn from a study of T cell responses to AZD1222 COVID-19 vaccine. The study's findings and limits: Among vaccine-associated CD4 TCRs, coverage spanned spike, with dominance at 160-218 and 743-854. No day 14 peak samples; only post-peak repertoires were characterized. Clonal diversity was possibly underestimated, and the donors were mostly white British, with more females. Spike-specific TCR breadth and depth were elevated following two AZD1222 doses.

This clone has only a few counts. Its target is not known. Assay: immunoSEQ multiplex PCR; the TCRdb copy retains only in-frame clones and omits some. The sample contains about 180,000 clones, 80% to 90% of which appear only once. V lost 6 bases and J 1 base, leaving 12 bases between the germline ends. Germline CDR1 is MDHEN and CDR2 is SYDVKM. CDR3 length equals 14 residues. The rearrangement links TRBV28 to TRBJ1-2, with a tentative D call TRBD1 (6 bases). This receptor was obtained from an adult in good health. Specimen: peripheral blood, collected on day 0 of AZD1222 vaccination. The CDR3 bases are TGTGCCAGCAGCCCTACAGGGATTAACTATGGCTACACCTTC. Its protein is CASSPTGINYGYTF.